The sequence of this TCR beta chain was determined in a study of beta chain features in type 1 diabetes. Sorting of CD4+ naive, central memory, regulatory and stem cell-like memory cells was performed via CD45RO/CCR7/CD25/CD127/CD95/CD27. This clone was seen a handful of times. As yet, its antigen is unknown. Different DNA sequences within this sample yield the same CDR3. Every isolated RNA sample was fully reverse transcribed, so sequencing captured expressed TCRB transcripts. Profiled with immunoSEQ multiplex PCR; TCRdb holds only in-frame clones, not every one. In the table there are under 400,000 clones, about 19% of which are singletons. Findings and limits, study-wide: VDJ junctions in type 1 diabetes patients carried more deletions and fewer insertions. A greater similarity of naive, central memory and Treg TCRB repertoires was seen among patients than among healthy donors.

Sequencing input: naive CD4+ T cells from blood. This receptor was obtained from a woman between 18 and 29 years old in good health.

The CDR3 protein is CASSPPGADTQYF. The CDR3 DNA is TGTGCCAGCTCACCACCGGGCGCAGATACGCAGTATTTT. This chain connects TRBV18 to TRBJ2-3; D gene unclear. The CDR3 runs to 13 residues. The germline V and J ends were trimmed by 0 bases and 4 bases, with 5 bases remaining between them. Germline CDR1 and CDR2: KGHSH and LQKENI. Looking up the rest from reference TRBV18 and TRBJ2-3 gives the full variable domain: NAGVMQNPRHLVRRRGQEARLRCSPMKGHSHVYWYRQLPEEGLKFMVYLQKENIIDESGMPKERFSAEFPKEGPSILRIQQVVRGDSAAYFCASSPPGADTQYFGPGTRLTVL.